A single sample is the source of the 8 T cell receptor beta chains below, sequenced in a study of T cell responses to AZD1222 COVID-19 vaccine. The repertoire was sequenced with immunoSEQ multiplex PCR; TCRdb's copy has only in-frame clones and lacks some. The top ten hold 1.6% of the sample, which has over 110,000 clones, roughly nine tenths seen once. This material consisted of peripheral blood, taken on day 0 of AZD1222 vaccination. The receptor set was obtained from an adult in good health.

This clone was detected only once. The genes are TRBV19 and TRBJ1-2; 7 nucleotides agree with TRBD1. Germline lookup yields CDR1 LNHDA and CDR2 SQIVND (reference sequence). V shed 5 bases and J 4 bases; nucleotides not matched to a gene: 10. The length of the CDR3 is 15 residues. In DNA, the CDR3 is TGTGCCAGTAGTTTTACTCCGGGACAGATCTATGGCTACACCTTC. Protein: CASSFTPGQIYGYTF.

V and J are TRBV5-1 and TRBJ1-1, with D perhaps TRBD1 (6 bases). The CDR3 extends over 14 amino acids. CDR1 SGHRS and CDR2 YFSETQ come from the germline V gene. The ends were cut back, 1 base at V and 1 base at J, with 8 bases in the middle. The CDR3: CASSLWGQNTEAFF. The CDR3 nucleotides read TGCGCCAGCAGCTTGTGGGGACAGAACACTGAAGCTTTCTTT.

The CDR3 loop reads CAWSLGYNSPLHF. The CDR3 nucleotides read TGTGCCTGGAGTTTGGGATACAATTCACCCCTCCACTTT. This sequence joins TRBV30 and TRBJ1-6; D ambiguous. This CDR3 has 13 residues. Trimming pared 2 bases from V and 7 bases from J, leaving 9 bases between. CDR1 GTSNPN and CDR2 SVGIG come from the germline V gene (reference sequence). Full variable domain (missing parts from reference TRBV30 and TRBJ1-6): SQTIHQWPATLVQPVGSPLSLECTVEGTSNPNLYWYRQAAGRGLQLLFYSVGIGQISSEVPQNLSASRPQDRQFILSSKKLLLSDSGFYLCAWSLGYNSPLHFGNGTRLTVT.

The chain uses TRBV30 and TRBJ2-1; possibly TRBD1 for D (6 bases). The ends were cut back, 6 bases at V and 0 bases at J, with 12 bases in the middle. Per the germline V gene, CDR1 is GTSNPN and CDR2 is SVGIG (reference sequence). The length of the CDR3 is 14 residues. CDR3 nucleotides: TGTGCCTGTACCGGGACAAACTCCTACAATGAGCAGTTCTTC. Its translation: CACTGTNSYNEQFF. Full variable domain (rest looked up from reference TRBV30 and TRBJ2-1): SQTIHQWPATLVQPVGSPLSLECTVEGTSNPNLYWYRQAAGRGLQLLFYSVGIGQISSEVPQNLSASRPQDRQFILSSKKLLLSDSGFYLCACTGTNSYNEQFFGPGTRLTVL.

The chain combines TRBV19 with TRBJ1-3; D call uncertain. V was shortened by 7 bases and J by 4 bases, with 14 bases between the two germline ends. This CDR3 has 14 residues. Looked up from germline, CDR1 is LNHDA and CDR2 is SQIVND (reference sequence). CDR3 sequence (DNA): TGTGCCAGTAATGGCAGGTTGGACGGAAACACCATATATTTT. Its protein is CASNGRLDGNTIYF.

V gene TRBV5-8 combines with J gene TRBJ1-5; D uncertain. This CDR3 has 12 amino acids. Trimming took 0 bases from V and 5 from J, leaving 3 bases between them. Germline V gene data show CDR1 as SGHTS and CDR2 as YDEGEE. The CDR3 DNA reads as TGTGCCAGCAGCTTGGAATATCAGCCCCAGCATTTT. It encodes CASSLEYQPQHF.

The V and J genes are TRBV5-1 and TRBJ1-5, with a tentative D call TRBD1 (6 bases). This CDR3 is 15 amino acids long. Germline V gene data show CDR1 as SGHRS and CDR2 as YFSETQ. Trimming shortened V by 2 bases and J by 4 bases, and 13 bases separated the two germline ends. The CDR3 region is CASSFRGGQNQPQHF. CDR3 nucleotide sequence: TGCGCCAGCAGCTTCCGAGGGGGGCAGAATCAGCCCCAGCATTTT.

This chain connects TRBV7-2 to TRBJ1-4; TRBD1 agrees at 9 bases. CDR1 is SGHTA, CDR2 FQGNSA, per germline. This CDR3 comprises 14 residues. Germline trimming cut 5 bases from V and 14 bases from J; bases unmatched to any gene: 12. The CDR3 sequence: CASSPGQGRMGLFF. The CDR3 DNA sequence: TGTGCCAGCAGCCCTGGACAGGGGCGGATGGGGCTGTTTTTT.